The 10 T cell receptor beta chains reported below all come from one sample, sequenced in a study of shared clonotypes between healthy human individuals. Naive CD8 cells lacked CD45RO, underwent positive selection for CCR7 and left out terminally differentiated effector memory CD45RA+ cells. Produced via immunoSEQ multiplex PCR; TCRdb's table is partial and in-frame only. The sample yields about 2,200,000 clones, just over 90% seen once. The sample comprised naive CD8+ T cells from PBMCs. The receptors originated from a young man in good health. Some clones in this sample may be carry-over from other donors' samples.

In the case of this clone: This same CDR3 is encoded by further DNA sequences in the sample. The CDR3 loop reads CASSFYRGRNQPQHF. CDR3 DNA sequence: TGTGCCAGCAGTTTTTATAGGGGTAGGAATCAGCCCCAGCATTTT. This chain connects TRBV28 to TRBJ1-5, with TRBD1 as a possible D gene (5 bases). Per the germline V gene, CDR1 is MDHEN and CDR2 is SYDVKM. The CDR3 is made up of 15 amino acids. Trimming stripped 3 bases from V and 4 bases from J, with 13 bases between.

The CDR3 coding sequence is TGTGCCAGCAGTTGGGGGGGGGTGAGTCCGAAAGATACGCAGTATTTT. It specifies CASSWGGVSPKDTQYF. The V gene is TRBV6-5, the J gene TRBJ2-3; 7 nucleotides agree with TRBD2. CDR1 is MNHEY and CDR2 is SVGAGI in the germline V gene. The CDR3 runs to 16 residues. V lost 4 bases, J lost 5 bases, and 12 bases stayed unmatched.

This chain uses TRBV7-9 with TRBJ1-5; unclear D gene. This CDR3 has 14 residues. Germline CDR1 is SEHNR and CDR2 is FQNEAQ (reference sequence). The V and J ends lost 5 bases and 8 bases respectively, with 16 bases between them. Here the CDR3 DNA reads TGTGCCAGCAGCATCGGCGGCTTGGTGGAGCCCCAGCATTTT. Its translation: CASSIGGLVEPQHF.

V and J are TRBV7-9 and TRBJ2-7; D ambiguous. The CDR3 length is 13 residues. The V end lost 1 base, the J end lost 3 bases, and 7 bases lay between the germline ends. Per germline, CDR1 SEHNR and CDR2 FQNEAQ (reference sequence). CDR3 nucleotides: TGTGCCAGCAGCTTAGAAGGAAACTACGAGCAGTACTTC. Amino acid sequence: CASSLEGNYEQYF.

This clone appeared a single time. The gene calls are TRBV5-1 and TRBJ2-3; 15 bases fit TRBD2. Germline assignment: CDR1 SGHRS and CDR2 YFSETQ. V shed 5 bases, J shed 5 bases, and the junction held 12 bases outside the gene matches. This CDR3 has 18 amino acids. The CDR3 loop is CASRGLAGGTRVGDTQYF. The CDR3 DNA reads TGCGCCAGCAGGGGACTAGCGGGAGGCACCAGGGTTGGAGATACGCAGTATTTT. The variable domain in full, completed from reference TRBV5-1 and TRBJ2-3, reads KAGVTQTPRYLIKTRGQQVTLSCSPISGHRSVSWYQQTPGQGLQFLFEYFSETQRNKGNFPGRFSGRQFSNSRSEMNVSTLELGDSALYLCASRGLAGGTRVGDTQYFGPGTRLTVL.

On this clone: This CDR3 is also generated by other DNA sequences in the sample. V and J are TRBV6-5 and TRBJ2-7; 7 bases map to TRBD1. Looked up from germline, CDR1 is MNHEY and CDR2 is SVGAGI. This CDR3 is 12 amino acids long. V gave up 2 bases and J gave up 10 bases; unmatched junction bases: 5. CDR3 in DNA: TGTGCCAGCAGTTACAGCCAGGGGGAACAGTACTTC. It yields the protein CASSYSQGEQYF.

This clone has just one count. The V and J genes are TRBV2 and TRBJ1-2; possibly TRBD1 for D (6 bases). CDR3 length: 11 amino acids. CDR1 is SNHLY and CDR2 is FYNNEI in the germline V gene. Trimming cost V 4 bases and J 8 bases, with 8 bases left between them. CDR3 DNA: TGTGCCAGCAGTGTTGGGGGCGGCTACACCTTC. Translating gives CASSVGGGYTF.

CDR3 DNA sequence: TGCAGCGTTGAGTTAGCAAACTCCTACGAGCAGTACTTC. Amino acids: CSVELANSYEQYF. This chain uses TRBV29-1 with TRBJ2-7; unclear D gene. The CDR3 runs to 13 residues. CDR1 and CDR2 from the germline V gene are SQVTM and ANQGSEA. The V gene lost 3 bases and the J gene lost 0 bases, with 9 bases spanning the gap.

This clone was observed a few times. This chain uses TRBV29-1 with TRBJ1-1, with TRBD1 as a possible D gene (6 bases). From germline, CDR1 is SQVTM and CDR2 ANQGSEA. The V gene lost 5 bases and the J gene lost 10 bases, with 17 bases spanning the gap. The CDR3 runs to 12 residues. The CDR3 region is CSVLRQDQAAFF. CDR3 nucleotide sequence: TGCAGCGTTTTAAGACAGGATCAGGCAGCTTTCTTT.

This chain uses TRBV4-1 with TRBJ2-5, with 10 nucleotides matching TRBD2. Germline CDR1 MGHRA, CDR2 YSYEKL. The CDR3 has 17 residues. The J segment lost 0 bases and the V segment lost 5 bases, leaving 9 bases of the junction unmatched. CDR3 nucleotide sequence: TGCGCCAGCAGCTTATGGACTAGCGGTTTGTACCAAGAGACCCAGTACTTC. This translates into CASSLWTSGLYQETQYF.